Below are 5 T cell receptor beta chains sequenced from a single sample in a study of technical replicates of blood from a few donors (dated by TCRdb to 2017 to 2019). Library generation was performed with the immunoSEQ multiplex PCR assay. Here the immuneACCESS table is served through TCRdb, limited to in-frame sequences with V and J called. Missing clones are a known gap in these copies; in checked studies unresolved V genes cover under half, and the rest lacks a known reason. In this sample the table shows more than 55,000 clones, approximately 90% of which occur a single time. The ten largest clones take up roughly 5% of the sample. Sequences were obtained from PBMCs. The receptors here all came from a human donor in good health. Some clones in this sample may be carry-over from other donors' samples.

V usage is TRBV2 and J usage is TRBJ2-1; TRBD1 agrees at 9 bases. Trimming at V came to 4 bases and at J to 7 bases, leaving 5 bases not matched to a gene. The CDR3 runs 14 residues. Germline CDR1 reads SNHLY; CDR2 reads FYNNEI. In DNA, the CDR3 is TGTGCCAGCAGTGCACAGGGGGCGTCGAATGAGCAGTTCTTC. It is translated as CASSAQGASNEQFF.

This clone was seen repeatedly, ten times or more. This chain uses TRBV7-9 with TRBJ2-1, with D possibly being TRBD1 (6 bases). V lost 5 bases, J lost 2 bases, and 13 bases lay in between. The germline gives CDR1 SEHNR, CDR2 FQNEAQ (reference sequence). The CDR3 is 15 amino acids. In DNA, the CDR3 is TGTGCCAGCAGCCGCCCCAGGGACACCTACAATGAGCAGTTCTTC. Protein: CASSRPRDTYNEQFF.

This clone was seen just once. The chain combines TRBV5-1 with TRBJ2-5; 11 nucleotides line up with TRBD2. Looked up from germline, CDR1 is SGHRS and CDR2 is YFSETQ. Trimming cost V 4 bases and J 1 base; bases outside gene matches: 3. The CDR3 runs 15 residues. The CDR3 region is CASSPGLAAQETQYF. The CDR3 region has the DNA TGCGCCAGCAGCCCGGGACTAGCGGCCCAAGAGACCCAGTACTTC.

CDR3 loop: CASSPNPGRLTGNTIYF. The CDR3 DNA reads TGTGCCAGCTCACCAAACCCAGGGAGGTTGACTGGAAACACCATATATTTT. The chain links TRBV18 to TRBJ1-3; D is possibly TRBD1 (5 bases). This CDR3 has 17 residues. Per the germline V gene, CDR1 is KGHSH and CDR2 is LQKENI. The V gene lost 2 bases and the J gene lost 2 bases, with 16 bases spanning the gap.

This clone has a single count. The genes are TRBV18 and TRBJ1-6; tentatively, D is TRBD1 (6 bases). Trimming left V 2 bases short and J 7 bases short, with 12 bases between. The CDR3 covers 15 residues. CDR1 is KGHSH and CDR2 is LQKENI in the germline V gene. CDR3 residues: CASSPLQGWNSPLHF. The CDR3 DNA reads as TGTGCCAGCTCACCATTACAGGGTTGGAATTCACCCCTCCACTTT.